This T cell receptor beta chain came from a study of response to subunit inactivated influenza vaccine. Study-wide points: Seasonal influenza vaccination, on each occasion, was suggested by the authors to recruit few new T cells.

V dropped 7 bases and J dropped 5 bases, with 8 bases sitting between them. The CDR3 is made up of 12 amino acids. CDR1 is LNHDA and CDR2 is SQIVND in the germline V gene (reference sequence). A single record per CDR3 protein comes from TCRdb applying MiXCR to the RT-PCR reads. The table records about 500,000 distinct CDR3 sequences, approximately 15% of them present only once. This clonotype has just a few counts. Its antigen is as yet unknown. V is TRBV19 and J is TRBJ2-2; D not certain. Sequences were derived from CD4+ T cells sorted from PBMCs, sampled around 25 months after vaccination. The clonotype comes from a man between 50 and 75 years old who received an inactivated influenza vaccine. The CDR3 DNA sequence: TGTGCCAGTAAGGAACGGACCGGGGAGCTGTTTTTT. Translation: CASKERTGELFF.